This entry lists 29 T cell receptor beta chains sequenced from one sample in a study of blood T cell repertoires in COVID-19. Assay used: immunoSEQ multiplex PCR; TCRdb lists only in-frame clones, some missing. The sample lists more than 250,000 clones, 87% occurring once. The sequencing sample was made of peripheral blood. The receptors shown here come from a man aged 50-60 years with active or convalescent COVID-19.

The J gene is TRBJ1-5, the V gene TRBV6-5, with D hard to call. This CDR3 comprises 13 residues. V gave up 0 bases and J gave up 5 bases, with 5 bases separating them. CDR1 is MNHEY, CDR2 SVGAGI, per germline. The CDR3 DNA is TGTGCCAGCAGTTACTCCGGGGATCAGCCCCAGCATTTT. As protein: CASSYSGDQPQHF.

This clone occurred once. The V gene is TRBV4-2, the J gene TRBJ1-2, with a weak D call TRBD1 (5 bases). This CDR3 is built from 15 residues. The germline V and J ends were trimmed by 0 bases and 2 bases, with 10 bases remaining between them. Germline CDR1 is LGHNA and CDR2 is YNFKEQ. The DNA of the CDR3 is TGTGCCAGCAGCCAAGATCAACGACAGAACTATGGCTACACCTTC. Residues: CASSQDQRQNYGYTF.

This chain connects TRBV7-9 to TRBJ1-1, with 7 bases fitting TRBD1. Germline-derived CDR1 and CDR2 are SEHNR and FQNEAQ (reference sequence). Unmatched junction bases numbered 5, after V lost 7 bases and J lost 3 bases. The CDR3 spans 13 residues. CDR3 bases: TGTGCCAGCACCCCAACAGGGGACACTGAAGCTTTCTTT. Translation: CASTPTGDTEAFF.

The CDR3 sequence is CSVEDRLDSNYGYTF. For the CDR3, the DNA is TGCAGCGTTGAAGACCGCCTCGACAGTAACTATGGCTACACCTTC. J is TRBJ1-2 and V is TRBV29-1; a possible D gene is TRBD1 (5 bases). V shed 0 bases and J shed 1 base, with 12 bases lying between them. CDR3 length equals 15 residues. The germline CDR1 and CDR2 sequences are SQVTM and ANQGSEA.

This chain joins TRBV5-4 and TRBJ2-1, with 12 bases that match TRBD2. CDR3 size: 19 residues. Germline V lookup: CDR1 SGHNT, CDR2 YYREEE (reference sequence). The V segment lost 1 base and the J segment 0 bases; nucleotides outside the gene matches: 8. CDR3 bases: TGTGCCAGCAGCTTGCGGATGACTAGCGGGAGTCTCTCCTACAATGAGCAGTTCTTC. Translating it yields CASSLRMTSGSLSYNEQFF. The entire variable domain, with the rest obtained from reference TRBV5-4 and TRBJ2-1, is as follows: ETGVTQSPTHLIKTRGQQVTLRCSSQSGHNTVSWYQQALGQGPQFIFQYYREEENGRGNFPPRFSGLQFPNYSSELNVNALELDDSALYLCASSLRMTSGSLSYNEQFFGPGTRLTVL.

The gene calls are TRBV25-1 and TRBJ1-4; perhaps TRBD1 as D (5 bases). CDR3 length: 14 residues. The germline V gene encodes CDR1 MGHDK and CDR2 SYGVNS. V shed 3 bases and J shed 5 bases, with 10 bases lying between them. CDR3 nucleotide sequence: TGTGCCAGCAGTGATGACAGATCAAATGAAAAACTGTTTTTT. Protein product: CASSDDRSNEKLFF.

The V gene is TRBV20-1, the J gene TRBJ2-1, with 11 bases identical to TRBD2. The CDR3 consists of 13 residues. J gave up 13 bases and V 3 bases, and 8 bases lay outside the gene matches. Germline assignment: CDR1 DFQATT and CDR2 SNEGSKA (reference sequence). Here the CDR3 DNA reads TGCAGTGCTAGTATCGAACTAGCGGGGGTCCAGTTCTTC. Protein: CSASIELAGVQFF.

The chain has TRBV27 and TRBJ2-7; 7 bases map to TRBD2. CDR1 is MNHEY, CDR2 SMNVEV, per germline (reference sequence). Germline trimming cut 7 bases from V and 4 bases from J; bases unmatched to any gene: 10. This CDR3 is 14 amino acids long. For the CDR3, the DNA is TGTGCCAGCAAGGGCCGGCGGGAGTCTTACGAGCAGTACTTC. This gives the protein CASKGRRESYEQYF.

V usage is TRBV4-3 and J usage is TRBJ1-1; tentatively, D is TRBD1 (5 bases). The V gene lost 5 bases and the J gene lost 8 bases, with 21 bases spanning the gap. The germline V gene encodes CDR1 LGHNA and CDR2 YSLEER. CDR3 length equals 15 residues. The CDR3 sequence is CASSYAFGFGGEAFF. CDR3 bases: TGCGCCAGCAGCTACGCGTTCGGATTCGGGGGGGAAGCTTTCTTT.

The chain combines TRBV10-3 with TRBJ2-1, with TRBD2 matching 8 bases. This CDR3 spans 14 amino acids. J gave up 8 bases and V 10 bases, and 13 bases lay outside the gene matches. Germline V gene data show CDR1 as ENHRY and CDR2 as SYGVKD. CDR3 loop: CATGGSAPLDEQFF. The CDR3 coding sequence is TGTGCCACGGGGGGGAGCGCTCCCCTGGATGAGCAGTTCTTC.

J is TRBJ2-3 and V is TRBV5-1; D is possibly TRBD2 (6 bases). The V gene lost 2 bases and the J gene lost 1 base, with 8 bases spanning the gap. CDR3 size: 14 residues. The V gene's germline CDR1 is SGHRS and CDR2 YFSETQ. The CDR3 DNA follows: TGCGCCAGCAGCTTAGGAGGGCGCACAGATACGCAGTATTTT. It translates to CASSLGGRTDTQYF. The full variable domain, with the rest looked up from reference TRBV5-1 and TRBJ2-3, is KAGVTQTPRYLIKTRGQQVTLSCSPISGHRSVSWYQQTPGQGLQFLFEYFSETQRNKGNFPGRFSGRQFSNSRSEMNVSTLELGDSALYLCASSLGGRTDTQYFGPGTRLTVL.

The genes are TRBV9 and TRBJ2-3; D is undetermined. Germline-derived CDR1 and CDR2 are SGDLS and YYNGEE. Trimming removed 4 bases at V and 4 bases at J, with 7 bases between. The CDR3 sequence is 12 residues long. The CDR3 spells CASSPGSDTQYF. Written as DNA, the CDR3 is TGTGCCAGCAGCCCCGGGTCAGATACGCAGTATTTT. Complete variable domain (other parts from reference TRBV9 and TRBJ2-3): DSGVTQTPKHLITATGQRVTLRCSPRSGDLSVYWYQQSLDQGLQFLIQYYNGEERAKGNILERFSAQQFPDLHSELNLSSLELGDSALYFCASSPGSDTQYFGPGTRLTVL.

V and J are TRBV7-8 and TRBJ2-7; 11 bases match TRBD2. V gave up 5 bases and J gave up 9 bases; unmatched junction bases: 9. Germline V CDR1 and CDR2: SGHVS, FQNEAQ. The CDR3 length is 14 residues. CDR3 sequence reads: CASSLLAGGPGQYF. CDR3 coding DNA: TGTGCCAGCAGCCTCCTAGCGGGAGGCCCCGGGCAGTACTTC.

The chain couples TRBV5-1 to TRBJ1-1; 9 bases are shared with TRBD1. CDR3 size: 13 residues. V was pared by 6 bases and J by 3 bases, with 3 bases of the junction left unmatched. Germline values: CDR1 SGHRS, CDR2 YFSETQ. This CDR3 is CASTQGADTEAFF. The CDR3 nucleotides read TGCGCCAGCACACAGGGGGCCGACACTGAAGCTTTCTTT.

The chain uses TRBV11-2 and TRBJ2-7; D uncertain. Trimming took off 2 bases at V and 5 bases at J, with 7 bases between the two ends. CDR3 length: 12 residues. Germline V gene data show CDR1 as SGHAT and CDR2 as FQNNGV. The CDR3 loop reads CASSLWPDEQYF. In nucleotides, the CDR3 is TGTGCCAGCAGCTTATGGCCCGACGAGCAGTACTTC.

The chain uses TRBV12-3 or TRBV12-4 and TRBJ1-1, with D unresolved. This CDR3 region has 12 residues. Between the trimmed V and J ends, which lost 6 bases and 2 bases, there was a span of 7 bases. The CDR3 reads CASSSTNTEAFF. The CDR3 DNA reads TGTGCCAGCAGCTCTACTAACACTGAAGCTTTCTTT.

The J gene is TRBJ1-4, the V gene TRBV6-1; D remains unclear. V lost 3 bases, J lost 4 bases, and 9 bases lay in between. The CDR3 consists of 14 residues. The germline V gene encodes CDR1 MNHNS and CDR2 SASEGT. CDR3 sequence (DNA): TGTGCCAGCAGTGATGGGCAGGTTAATGAAAAACTGTTTTTT. It encodes CASSDGQVNEKLFF.

The V gene is TRBV29-1, the J gene TRBJ1-4; 9 bases match TRBD1. The germline V gene has CDR1 SQVTM and CDR2 ANQGSEA. This CDR3 has 13 amino acids. V dropped 4 bases and J dropped 8; count of bases not matched to a gene: 5. Here the CDR3 reads CSVGGQGYEKLFF. Here the CDR3 DNA reads TGCAGCGTTGGCGGACAGGGGTACGAAAAACTGTTTTTT.

The chain is built from TRBV28 and TRBJ1-5; the match to TRBD1 covers 8 bases. The trim removed 7 bases at V and 5 bases at J, leaving 10 bases unmatched. CDR1 MDHEN and CDR2 SYDVKM come from the germline V gene. There are 15 residues in the CDR3. The CDR3 DNA follows: TGTGCCAGCAAGGTGCACGGGACAGGTCATCAGCCCCAGCATTTT. Protein: CASKVHGTGHQPQHF.

The rearrangement joins TRBV4-2 to TRBJ1-1, with 10 bases that match TRBD1. CDR1 and CDR2 from the germline V gene are LGHNA and YNFKEQ. This CDR3 has 15 residues. The ends lost 4 bases at V and 2 bases at J; junction bases unmatched: 4. CDR3 DNA sequence: TGTGCCAGCAGCCCCAGGGACAGGGGAAACACTGAAGCTTTCTTT. Its translation is CASSPRDRGNTEAFF.

The rearrangement joins TRBV3-1 (or the pseudogene TRBV3-2) to TRBJ1-1; 12 bases align to TRBD1. Germline-derived CDR1 and CDR2 are LGHDT and YNNKEL (reference sequence). This CDR3 has 18 residues. J lost 6 bases, V lost 1 base, and 12 bases had no gene match. CDR3 DNA sequence: TGTGCCAGCAGCCAAGTCGTCCGGGACAGGGGGCAAGGAGCTGAAGCTTTCTTT. Its translation: CASSQVVRDRGQGAEAFF.

V gene TRBV7-8 combines with J gene TRBJ1-2; tentatively, D is TRBD1 (5 bases). V gave up 1 base and J gave up 8 bases, with 20 bases separating them. CDR3 length: 16 amino acids. In germline, CDR1 is SGHVS, CDR2 FQNEAQ. Here the CDR3 DNA reads TGTGCCAGCAGCTTAGTAATACACGGGACTTTGAACGGCTACACCTTC. As protein: CASSLVIHGTLNGYTF.

The chain combines TRBV5-6 with TRBJ2-7; TRBD2 matches at 10 bases. The CDR3 runs to 15 residues. J gave up 4 bases and V 2 bases, and 6 bases lay outside the gene matches. CDR1 SGHDT and CDR2 YYEEEE come from the germline V gene. The CDR3, as DNA: TGTGCCAGCAGCTTTTTCGCTAGCGGGGGTTACGAGCAGTACTTC. Its protein product is CASSFFASGGYEQYF.

The chain has TRBV29-1 and TRBJ1-1; tentatively, D is TRBD1 (5 bases). The length of the CDR3 is 15 residues. V lost 0 bases and J 7 bases, leaving 18 bases between the germline ends. Germline CDR1 and CDR2: SQVTM and ANQGSEA. This CDR3 reads CSVEDLIGRGVEAFF. The CDR3 DNA reads TGCAGCGTTGAAGATCTCATAGGGAGGGGAGTTGAAGCTTTCTTT. Complete variable domain (other parts from reference TRBV29-1 and TRBJ1-1): SAVISQKPSRDICQRGTSLTIQCQVDSQVTMMFWYRQQPGQSLTLIATANQGSEATYESGFVIDKFPISRPNLTFSTLTVSNMSPEDSSIYLCSVEDLIGRGVEAFFGQGTRLTVV.

The rearrangement joins TRBV6-1 to TRBJ1-5; possibly TRBD1 for D (6 bases). Germline V gene sequence: CDR1 MNHNS, CDR2 SASEGT. The CDR3 is made up of 20 amino acids. The V end was cut by 0 bases, the J end by 0 bases, with 21 bases between. CDR3 sequence reads: CASSEARYSVGGSSNQPQHF. CDR3 DNA: TGTGCCAGCAGTGAAGCGCGGTATAGTGTTGGGGGCTCTAGCAATCAGCCCCAGCATTTT.

This chain joins TRBV12-3 or TRBV12-4 and TRBJ2-1; D is unresolved. V was clipped by 5 bases and J by 7 bases, with 6 bases between them. The CDR3 is 11 amino acids. The CDR3 DNA reads TGTGCCAGCAGTCCCAGGAATGAGCAGTTCTTC. Its translation is CASSPRNEQFF.

The gene calls are TRBV11-2 and TRBJ2-7, with D possibly TRBD2 on 6 matching bases. Germline loops: CDR1 SGHAT, CDR2 FQNNGV. CDR3 length equals 13 residues. V lost 1 base, J lost 12 bases, and 16 bases lay in between. CDR3 coding DNA: TGTGCCAGCAGCTTAGCCGGGCGGGGTGTAAGGTACTTC. Translating it yields CASSLAGRGVRYF.

This chain uses TRBV5-5 with TRBJ1-4, with 9 nucleotides matching TRBD1. V trimming: 0 bases; J trimming: 6 bases; junction bases outside the gene matches: 9. This CDR3 has 17 residues. Per the germline V gene, CDR1 is SGHKS and CDR2 is YYEKEE (reference sequence). The CDR3 nucleotides are TGTGCCAGCAGCTTGGAGGGACAGGGACGGCTTCATGAAAAACTGTTTTTT. Protein: CASSLEGQGRLHEKLFF.

V usage is TRBV28 and J usage is TRBJ2-7, with 15 bases fitting TRBD2. Germline V gives CDR1 MDHEN, CDR2 SYDVKM. The CDR3 has 16 residues. With 2 bases clipped from V and 5 bases from J, the junction kept 4 bases outside the gene matches. CDR3 protein: CASSLVGLAGGNEQYF. The CDR3 region has the DNA TGTGCCAGCAGTTTAGTGGGACTAGCGGGAGGCAACGAGCAGTACTTC.